This TCR beta chain came from a study of spatial heterogeneity in lung cancer. Study at large: Beta-chain sequences consistently outnumbered alpha-chain sequences in detection.

Trimming left V 3 bases short and J 4 bases short, with 13 bases between. The CDR3 length is 15 residues. Germline V gene lookup returns CDR1 GTSNPN and CDR2 SVGIG (reference sequence). TCRdb re-derived calls from the 5' RACE reads in MiXCR, one entry per CDR3 protein. The repertoire holds around 89,000 distinct CDR3 sequences, with around 12% as singletons. Time point specified: sample taken at primary tumor resection. TCRs were sequenced from unsorted whole RNA of tumor, nontumor lung or PBMC. The source is a male donor with early-stage non-small cell lung cancer. The chain uses TRBV30 and TRBJ2-6; D is perhaps TRBD2 (5 bases). This sample comprised PBMCs, obtained at surgery. CDR3 sequence: CAWRKAGSGANVLTF. CDR3 DNA: TGTGCCTGGAGGAAGGCGGGTTCAGGGGCCAACGTCCTGACTTTC.